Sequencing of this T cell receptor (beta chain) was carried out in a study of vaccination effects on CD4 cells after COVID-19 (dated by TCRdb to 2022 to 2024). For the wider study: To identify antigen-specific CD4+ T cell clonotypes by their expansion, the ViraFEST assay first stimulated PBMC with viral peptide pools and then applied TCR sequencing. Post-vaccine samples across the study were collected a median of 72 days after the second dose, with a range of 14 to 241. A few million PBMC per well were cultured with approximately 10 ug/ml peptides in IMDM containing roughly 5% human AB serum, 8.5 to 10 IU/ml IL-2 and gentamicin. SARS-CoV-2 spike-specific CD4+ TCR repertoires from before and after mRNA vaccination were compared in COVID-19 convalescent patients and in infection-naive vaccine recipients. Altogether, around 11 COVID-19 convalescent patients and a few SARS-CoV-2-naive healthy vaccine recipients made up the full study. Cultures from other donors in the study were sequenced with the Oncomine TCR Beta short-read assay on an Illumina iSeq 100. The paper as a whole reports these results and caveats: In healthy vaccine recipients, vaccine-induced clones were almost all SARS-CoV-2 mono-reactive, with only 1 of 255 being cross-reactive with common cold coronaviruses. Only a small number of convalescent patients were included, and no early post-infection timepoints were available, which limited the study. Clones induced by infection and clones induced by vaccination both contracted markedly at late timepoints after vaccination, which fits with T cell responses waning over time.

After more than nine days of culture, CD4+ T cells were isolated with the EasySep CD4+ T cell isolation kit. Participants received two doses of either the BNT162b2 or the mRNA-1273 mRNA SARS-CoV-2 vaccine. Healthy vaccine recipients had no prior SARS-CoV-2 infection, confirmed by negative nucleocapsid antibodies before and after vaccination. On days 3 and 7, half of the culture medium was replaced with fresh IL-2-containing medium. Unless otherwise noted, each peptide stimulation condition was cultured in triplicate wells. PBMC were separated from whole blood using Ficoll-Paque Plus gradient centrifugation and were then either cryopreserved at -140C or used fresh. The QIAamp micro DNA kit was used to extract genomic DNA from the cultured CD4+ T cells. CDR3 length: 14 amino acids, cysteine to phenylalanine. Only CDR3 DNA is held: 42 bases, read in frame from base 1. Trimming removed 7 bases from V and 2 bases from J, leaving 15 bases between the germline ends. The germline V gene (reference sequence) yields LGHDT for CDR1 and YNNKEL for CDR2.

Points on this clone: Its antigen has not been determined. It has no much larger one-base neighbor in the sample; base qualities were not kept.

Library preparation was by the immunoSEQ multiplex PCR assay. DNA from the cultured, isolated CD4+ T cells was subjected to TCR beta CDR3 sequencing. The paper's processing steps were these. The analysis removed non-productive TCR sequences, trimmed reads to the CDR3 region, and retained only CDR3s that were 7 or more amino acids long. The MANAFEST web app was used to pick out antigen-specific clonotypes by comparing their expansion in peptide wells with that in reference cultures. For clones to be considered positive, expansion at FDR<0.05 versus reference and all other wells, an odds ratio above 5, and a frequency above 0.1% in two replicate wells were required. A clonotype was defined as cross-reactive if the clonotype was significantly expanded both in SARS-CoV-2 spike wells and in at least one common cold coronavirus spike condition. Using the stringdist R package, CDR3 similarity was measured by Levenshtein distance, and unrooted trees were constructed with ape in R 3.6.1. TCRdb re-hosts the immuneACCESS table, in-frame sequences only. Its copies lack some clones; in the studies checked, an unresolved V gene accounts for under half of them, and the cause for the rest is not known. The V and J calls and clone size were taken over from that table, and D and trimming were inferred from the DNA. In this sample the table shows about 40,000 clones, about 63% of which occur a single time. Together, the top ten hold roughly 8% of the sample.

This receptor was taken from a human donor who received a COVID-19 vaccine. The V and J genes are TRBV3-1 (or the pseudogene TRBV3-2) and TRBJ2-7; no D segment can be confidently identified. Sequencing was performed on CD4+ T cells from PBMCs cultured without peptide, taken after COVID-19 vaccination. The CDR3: CASNGPGETYEQYF. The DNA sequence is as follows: TGTGCCAGCAACGGACCTGGGGAAACCTACGAGCAGTACTTC.